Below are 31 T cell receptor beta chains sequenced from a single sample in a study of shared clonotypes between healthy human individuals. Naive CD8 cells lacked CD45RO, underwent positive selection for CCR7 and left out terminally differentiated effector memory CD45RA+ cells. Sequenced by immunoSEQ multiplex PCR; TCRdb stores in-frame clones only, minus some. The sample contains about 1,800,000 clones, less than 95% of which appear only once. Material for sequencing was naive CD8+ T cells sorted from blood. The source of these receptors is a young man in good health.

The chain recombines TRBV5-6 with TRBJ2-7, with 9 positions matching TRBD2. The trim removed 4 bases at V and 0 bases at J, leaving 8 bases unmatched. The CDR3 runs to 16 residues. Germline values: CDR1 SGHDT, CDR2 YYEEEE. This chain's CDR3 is CASSPRRGGHSYEQYF. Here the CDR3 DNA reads TGTGCCAGCAGCCCAAGGCGGGGGGGCCACTCCTACGAGCAGTACTTC. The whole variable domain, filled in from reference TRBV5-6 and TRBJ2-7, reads DAGVTQSPTHLIKTRGQQVTLRCSPKSGHDTVSWYQQALGQGPQFIFQYYEEEERQRGNFPDRFSGHQFPNYSSELNVNALLLGDSALYLCASSPRRGGHSYEQYFGPGTRLTVT.

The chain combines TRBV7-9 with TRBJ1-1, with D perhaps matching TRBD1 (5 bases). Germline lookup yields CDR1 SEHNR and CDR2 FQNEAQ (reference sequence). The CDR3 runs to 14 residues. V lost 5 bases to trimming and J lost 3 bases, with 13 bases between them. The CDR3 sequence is CASSGRVGDTEAFF. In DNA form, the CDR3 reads TGTGCCAGCAGCGGTCGAGTGGGGGACACTGAAGCTTTCTTT.

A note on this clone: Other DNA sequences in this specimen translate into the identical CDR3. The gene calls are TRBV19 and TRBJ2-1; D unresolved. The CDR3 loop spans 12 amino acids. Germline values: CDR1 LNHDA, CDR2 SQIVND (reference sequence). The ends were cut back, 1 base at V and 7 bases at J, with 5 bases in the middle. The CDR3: CASSIGGNEQFF. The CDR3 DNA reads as TGTGCCAGTAGTATAGGTGGGAATGAGCAGTTCTTC. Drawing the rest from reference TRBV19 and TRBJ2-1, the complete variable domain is DGGITQSPKYLFRKEGQNVTLSCEQNLNHDAMYWYRQDPGQGLRLIYYSQIVNDFQKGDIAEGYSVSREKKESFPLTVTSAQKNPTAFYLCASSIGGNEQFFGPGTRLTVL.

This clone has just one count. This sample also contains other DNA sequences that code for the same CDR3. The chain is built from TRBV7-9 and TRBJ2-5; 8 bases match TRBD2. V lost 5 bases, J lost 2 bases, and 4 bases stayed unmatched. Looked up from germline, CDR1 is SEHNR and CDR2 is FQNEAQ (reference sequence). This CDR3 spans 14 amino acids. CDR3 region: CASSDTSGQETQYF. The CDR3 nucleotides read TGTGCCAGCAGCGACACTAGCGGTCAAGAGACCCAGTACTTC.

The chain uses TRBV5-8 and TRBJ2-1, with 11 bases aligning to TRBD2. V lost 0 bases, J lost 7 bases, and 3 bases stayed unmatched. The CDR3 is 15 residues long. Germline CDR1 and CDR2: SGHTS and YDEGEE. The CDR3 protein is CASSLGLAGLNEQFF. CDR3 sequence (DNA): TGTGCCAGCAGCTTGGGACTAGCGGGGTTAAATGAGCAGTTCTTC.

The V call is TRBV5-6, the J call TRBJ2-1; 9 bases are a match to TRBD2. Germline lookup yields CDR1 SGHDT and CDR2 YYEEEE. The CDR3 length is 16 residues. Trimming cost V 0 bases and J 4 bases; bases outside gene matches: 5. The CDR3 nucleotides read TGTGCCAGCAGCTTGGCCACAGCGGGAGGATACAATGAGCAGTTCTTC. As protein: CASSLATAGGYNEQFF.

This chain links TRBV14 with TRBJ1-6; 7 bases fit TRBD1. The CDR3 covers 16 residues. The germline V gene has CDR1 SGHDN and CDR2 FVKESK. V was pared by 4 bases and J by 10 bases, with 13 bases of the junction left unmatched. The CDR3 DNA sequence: TGTGCCAGCAGCCTTACTTTTGCAGGGGGGGGATCACCCCTCCACTTT. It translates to CASSLTFAGGGSPLHF.

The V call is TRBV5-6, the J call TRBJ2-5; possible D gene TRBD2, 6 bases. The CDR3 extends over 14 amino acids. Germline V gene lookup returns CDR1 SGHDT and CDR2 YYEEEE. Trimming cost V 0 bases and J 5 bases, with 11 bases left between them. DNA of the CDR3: TGTGCCAGCAGCTTGGCCGAAGGGAGGGAGACCCAGTACTTC. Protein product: CASSLAEGRETQYF.

The CDR3 DNA follows: TGTGCCAGCAGTTTATCGAGCGGGCGGCCCCAGCATTTT. As protein: CASSLSSGRPQHF. This sequence joins TRBV27 and TRBJ1-5; no definite D call. V was pared by 0 bases and J by 9 bases, with 9 bases between. This CDR3 has 13 residues. CDR1 and CDR2 (germline): MNHEY, SMNVEV (reference sequence).

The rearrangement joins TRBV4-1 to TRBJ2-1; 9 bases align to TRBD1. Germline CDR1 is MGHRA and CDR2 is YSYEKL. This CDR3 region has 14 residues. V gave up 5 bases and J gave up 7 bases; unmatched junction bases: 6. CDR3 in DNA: TGCGCCAGCAGCTCCCGGACAGGGGATAATGAGCAGTTCTTC. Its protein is CASSSRTGDNEQFF.

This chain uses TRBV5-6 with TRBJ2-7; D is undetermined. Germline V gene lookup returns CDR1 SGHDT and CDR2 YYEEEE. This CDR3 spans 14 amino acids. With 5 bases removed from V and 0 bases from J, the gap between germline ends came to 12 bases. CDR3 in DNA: TGTGCCAGCAGTCCGGGCGTCAGCTCCTACGAGCAGTACTTC. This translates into CASSPGVSSYEQYF. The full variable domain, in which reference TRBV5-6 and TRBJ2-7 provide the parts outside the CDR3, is DAGVTQSPTHLIKTRGQQVTLRCSPKSGHDTVSWYQQALGQGPQFIFQYYEEEERQRGNFPDRFSGHQFPNYSSELNVNALLLGDSALYLCASSPGVSSYEQYFGPGTRLTVT.

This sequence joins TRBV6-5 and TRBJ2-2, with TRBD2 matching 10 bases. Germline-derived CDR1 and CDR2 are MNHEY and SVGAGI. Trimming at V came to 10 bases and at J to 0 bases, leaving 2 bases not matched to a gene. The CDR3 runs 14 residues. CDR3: CATGLAANTGELFF. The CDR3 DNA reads TGTGCCACCGGACTAGCGGCGAACACCGGGGAGCTGTTTTTT.

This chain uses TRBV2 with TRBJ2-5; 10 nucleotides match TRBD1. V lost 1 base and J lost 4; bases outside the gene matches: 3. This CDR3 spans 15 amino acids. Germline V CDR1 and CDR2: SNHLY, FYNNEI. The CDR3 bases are TGTGCCAGCAGTGAAGGACAGGGGGCTGGAGAGACCCAGTACTTC. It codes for CASSEGQGAGETQYF.

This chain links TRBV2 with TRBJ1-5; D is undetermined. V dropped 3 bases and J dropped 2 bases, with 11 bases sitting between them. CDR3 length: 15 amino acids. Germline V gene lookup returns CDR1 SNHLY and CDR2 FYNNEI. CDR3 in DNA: TGTGCCAGCAGTGACTCCGTGGCTGGCAATCAGCCCCAGCATTTT. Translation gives CASSDSVAGNQPQHF.

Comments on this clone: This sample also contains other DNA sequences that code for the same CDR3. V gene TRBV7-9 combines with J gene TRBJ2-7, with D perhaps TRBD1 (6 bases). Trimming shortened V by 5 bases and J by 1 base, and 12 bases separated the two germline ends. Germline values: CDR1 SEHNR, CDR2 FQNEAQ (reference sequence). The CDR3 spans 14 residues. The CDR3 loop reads CASSPLQGSYEQYF. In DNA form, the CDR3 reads TGTGCCAGCAGCCCCCTACAGGGTTCCTACGAGCAGTACTTC.

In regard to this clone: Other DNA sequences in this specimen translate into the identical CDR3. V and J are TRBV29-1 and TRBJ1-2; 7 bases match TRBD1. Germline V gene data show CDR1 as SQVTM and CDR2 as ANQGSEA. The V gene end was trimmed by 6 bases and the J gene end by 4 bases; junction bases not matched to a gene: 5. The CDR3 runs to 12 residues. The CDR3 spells CSVDRQGYGYTF. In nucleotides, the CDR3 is TGCAGCGTGGACCGACAGGGCTATGGCTACACCTTC.

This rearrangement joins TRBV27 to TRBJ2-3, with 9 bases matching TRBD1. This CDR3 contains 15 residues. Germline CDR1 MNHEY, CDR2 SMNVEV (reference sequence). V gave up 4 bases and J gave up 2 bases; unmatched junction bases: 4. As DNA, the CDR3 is TGTGCCAGCAGTTCCCGACAGGGGGTCACAGATACGCAGTATTTT. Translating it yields CASSSRQGVTDTQYF.

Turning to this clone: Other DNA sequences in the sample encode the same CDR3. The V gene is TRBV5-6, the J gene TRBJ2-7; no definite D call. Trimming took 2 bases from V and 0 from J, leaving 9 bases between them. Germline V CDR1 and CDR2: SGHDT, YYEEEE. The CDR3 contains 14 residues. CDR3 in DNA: TGTGCCAGCAGCTTAACCCCAAGCTCCTACGAGCAGTACTTC. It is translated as CASSLTPSSYEQYF.

CDR3 protein: CASSFWGPLGGETQYF. CDR3 coding DNA: TGTGCCAGCAGTTTCTGGGGACCCCTGGGCGGAGAGACCCAGTACTTC. V and J are TRBV28 and TRBJ2-5; D may correspond to TRBD1 or TRBD2 (5 bases each). CDR1 is MDHEN, CDR2 SYDVKM, per germline. V was clipped by 3 bases and J by 4 bases, with 18 bases between them. This CDR3 has 16 residues.

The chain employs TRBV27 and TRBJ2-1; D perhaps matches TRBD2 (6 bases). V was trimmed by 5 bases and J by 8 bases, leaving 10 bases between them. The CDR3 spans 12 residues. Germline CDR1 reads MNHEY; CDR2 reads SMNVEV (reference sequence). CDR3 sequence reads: CASSAPSDEQFF. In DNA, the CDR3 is TGTGCCAGCAGTGCCCCTAGCGATGAGCAGTTCTTC.

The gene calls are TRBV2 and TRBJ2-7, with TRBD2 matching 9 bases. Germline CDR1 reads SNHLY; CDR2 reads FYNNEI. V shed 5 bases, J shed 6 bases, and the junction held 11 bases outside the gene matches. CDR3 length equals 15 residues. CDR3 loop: CASSPTGTSRSEQYF. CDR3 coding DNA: TGTGCCAGCAGTCCTACCGGGACTAGCCGTTCCGAGCAGTACTTC. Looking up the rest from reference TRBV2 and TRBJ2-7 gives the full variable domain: EPEVTQTPSHQVTQMGQEVILRCVPISNHLYFYWYRQILGQKVEFLVSFYNNEISEKSEIFDDQFSVERPDGSNFTLKIRSTKLEDSAMYFCASSPTGTSRSEQYFGPGTRLTVT.

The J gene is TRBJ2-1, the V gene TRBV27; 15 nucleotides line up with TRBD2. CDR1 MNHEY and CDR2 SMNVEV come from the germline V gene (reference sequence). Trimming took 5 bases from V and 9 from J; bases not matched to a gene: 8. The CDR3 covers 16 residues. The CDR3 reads CASSPTGTSGRIEQFF. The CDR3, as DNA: TGTGCCAGCAGTCCAACAGGGACTAGCGGGAGGATTGAGCAGTTCTTC.

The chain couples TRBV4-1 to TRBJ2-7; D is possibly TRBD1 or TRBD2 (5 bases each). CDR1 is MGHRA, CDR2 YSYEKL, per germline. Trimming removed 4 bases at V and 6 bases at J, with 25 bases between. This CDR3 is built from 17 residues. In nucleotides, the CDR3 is TGCGCCAGCAGCCGAATAACTTTGGGACCGACGGATCCCGAGCAGTACTTC. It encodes CASSRITLGPTDPEQYF.

Here the CDR3 reads CASSFEGGLGDTQYF. DNA for the CDR3: TGTGCCAGCAGTTTCGAAGGAGGGCTAGGGGATACGCAGTATTTT. The chain links TRBV28 to TRBJ2-3; D is possibly TRBD2 (6 bases). Germline loops: CDR1 MDHEN, CDR2 SYDVKM. Between the trimmed V and J ends, which lost 3 bases and 6 bases, there was a span of 16 bases. The CDR3 runs 15 residues.

CDR3 region: CASSSGTSGSLEQYF. DNA of the CDR3: TGTGCCAGCAGCTCTGGGACTAGCGGGAGTCTCGAGCAGTACTTC. V and J are TRBV7-8 and TRBJ2-7; TRBD2 matches at 14 bases. The V and J ends lost 4 bases and 6 bases, in that order; junction bases with no gene match: 5. The CDR3 extends over 15 amino acids. Germline V CDR1 and CDR2: SGHVS, FQNEAQ.

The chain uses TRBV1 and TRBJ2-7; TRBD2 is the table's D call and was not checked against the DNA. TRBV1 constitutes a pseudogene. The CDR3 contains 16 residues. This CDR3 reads CTSSQDQGTSSYEQYF. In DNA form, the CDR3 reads TGCACCAGCAGCCAAGATCAGGGGACTAGCTCCTACGAGCAGTACTTC.

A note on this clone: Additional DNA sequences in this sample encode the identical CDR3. CDR3: CASSLGDFTYEQYF. CDR3 nucleotide sequence: TGTGCCAGCAGCTTAGGAGACTTTACCTACGAGCAGTACTTC. The chain recombines TRBV7-2 with TRBJ2-7; D not resolved. Trimming removed 1 base from V and 2 bases from J, with 9 bases in between. Germline CDR1 and CDR2: SGHTA and FQGNSA. The CDR3 has 14 residues.

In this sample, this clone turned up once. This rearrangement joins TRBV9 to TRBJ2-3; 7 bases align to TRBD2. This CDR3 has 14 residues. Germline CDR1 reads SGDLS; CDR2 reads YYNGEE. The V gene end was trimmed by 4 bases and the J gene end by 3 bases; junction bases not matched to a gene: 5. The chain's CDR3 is CASSPSGLTDTQYF. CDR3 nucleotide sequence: TGTGCCAGCAGCCCTAGCGGCTTAACAGATACGCAGTATTTT.

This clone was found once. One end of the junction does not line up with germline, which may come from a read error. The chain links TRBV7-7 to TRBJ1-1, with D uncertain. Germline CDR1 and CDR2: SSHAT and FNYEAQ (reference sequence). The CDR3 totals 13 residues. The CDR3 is CASSLEVNTEAFF. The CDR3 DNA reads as TGTGCTAGCAGCTTAGAAGTGAACACTGAAGCTTTCTTT.

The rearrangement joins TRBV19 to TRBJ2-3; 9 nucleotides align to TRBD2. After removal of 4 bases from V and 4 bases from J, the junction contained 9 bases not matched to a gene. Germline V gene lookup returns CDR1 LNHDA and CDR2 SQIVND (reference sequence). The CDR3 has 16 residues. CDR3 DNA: TGTGCCAGTAGTAGCCTCGTTAGCGGGAGCGCAGATACGCAGTATTTT. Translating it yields CASSSLVSGSADTQYF.

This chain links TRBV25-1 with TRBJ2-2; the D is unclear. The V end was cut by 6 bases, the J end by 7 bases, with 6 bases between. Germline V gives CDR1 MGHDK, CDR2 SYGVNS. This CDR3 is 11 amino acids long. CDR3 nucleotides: TGTGCCAGCAGACTTGGCGGGGAGCTGTTTTTT. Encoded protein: CASRLGGELFF.